These 2 T cell receptor beta chains share one sample of origin, sequenced in a study of regulatory and conventional T cells in RAG deficiency. Regulatory T cells were sorted from blood as CD4+ CD25-high CD127-low cells. Method: immunoSEQ multiplex PCR; TCRdb's copy keeps in-frame clones and lacks some. The repertoire holds 7,000 to 8,500 clones, with around 91% as singletons. This sample was shared with a second study, whose subject was regulatory T cells. This second study says: The PCR used 52 TRBV and 13 TRBJ primers.

Sequencing input: CD127- CD25+ CD4+ Tregs sorted from blood. The receptor set was obtained from a human donor in good health.

V usage is TRBV6-5 and J usage is TRBJ2-5, with D possibly matching TRBD2 (6 bases). V lost 0 bases to trimming and J lost 4 bases, with 9 bases between them. Germline V gene sequence: CDR1 MNHEY, CDR2 SVGAGI. The CDR3 has 14 residues. The DNA for the CDR3 is TGTGCCAGCAGTTACTCGAAGGGAGGAGAGACCCAGTACTTC. Translating gives CASSYSKGGETQYF.

The chain recombines TRBV29-1 with TRBJ2-7; 7 bases match TRBD2. V trimming: 3 bases; J trimming: 4 bases; junction bases outside the gene matches: 12. This CDR3 region has 15 residues. The germline V gene encodes CDR1 SQVTM and CDR2 ANQGSEA. The CDR3 DNA follows: TGCAGCGTTGATCTTTGGAAGGGAGGGATTTACGAGCAGTACTTC. It is translated as CSVDLWKGGIYEQYF.